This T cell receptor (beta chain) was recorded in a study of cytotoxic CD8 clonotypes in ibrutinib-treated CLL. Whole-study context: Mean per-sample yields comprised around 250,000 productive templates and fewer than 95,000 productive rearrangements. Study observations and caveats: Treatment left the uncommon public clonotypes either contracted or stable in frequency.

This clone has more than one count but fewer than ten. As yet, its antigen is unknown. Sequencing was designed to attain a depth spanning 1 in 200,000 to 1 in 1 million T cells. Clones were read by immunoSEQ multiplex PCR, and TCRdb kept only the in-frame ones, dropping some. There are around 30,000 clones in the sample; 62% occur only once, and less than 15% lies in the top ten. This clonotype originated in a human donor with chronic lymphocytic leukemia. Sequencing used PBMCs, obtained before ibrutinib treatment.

CDR3 nucleotides: TGTGCCAGTACCCGCCGACAGGGAACTAAAAACATTCAGTACTTC. It encodes CASTRRQGTKNIQYF. The chain recombines TRBV19 with TRBJ2-4, with TRBD1 identical over 7 bases. V gave up 7 bases and J gave up 4 bases; unmatched junction bases: 10. Germline CDR1 and CDR2: LNHDA and SQIVND (reference sequence). This CDR3 has 15 residues.